This record looks at one T cell receptor beta chain sequence and its context. The clone's antigen remains unknown. No base quality information exists; no much larger clone differs at one position. The collaborating institutions used their own protocols to collect whole blood in K2EDTA tubes. For TCRbeta analysis, collaborators shipped samples as frozen whole blood, isolated PBMCs, or DNA extracted from either of those sample types. The CDR3 numbers 16 residues from cysteine through phenylalanine. This entry keeps only the CDR3 DNA: 48 bases, framed from base 1. The germline V gene (reference sequence) specifies LGHDT as CDR1 and YNNKEL as CDR2. V lost 1 base and J lost 4 bases; the stretch between them is 13 bases long. These data are taken from a study of blood T cell repertoires in COVID-19 (dated by TCRdb to 2018 to 2021). With regard to the full study: Samples from collaborators originated in the United States, Italy and Spain and spanned both the acute and convalescent phases of COVID-19. The repertoires were released in a freely available public database meant as a resource for research on the immune response to SARS-CoV-2. Nearly every sample came with metadata listing a de-identified subject ID, COVID-19 status, age in years and sex. The prospective study material was composed of cDNA or gDNA derived from T cells, B-cell-depleted T cells, or PBMCs. Deeply sampled blood TCRbeta repertoires from subjects exposed to, actively infected with, or recovered from COVID-19 were included in the dataset. Samples were obtained from the ongoing ImmuneRACE study (first 160 participants) and from 1,200 or so subjects provided by 6 global collaborators. Where HLA class I and class II types were available, the types were taken from metadata supplied by the sample provider, not from assay-based typing. Broad study findings and their caveats: The amount of clinical and demographic metadata varied by source and participant and was provided uncurated.

The immunoSEQ Assay, a bias-controlled multiplex PCR, was used to amplify TCRbeta CDR3 regions from genomic DNA. The authors' analysis ran thus. The number of nucleated cells in each sample was estimated by amplification of reference gene primers within the assay. Sequence reads were collapsed and filtered to measure the absolute abundance of every unique TCRbeta CDR3 rearrangement. For each sample, productive Simpson clonality was calculated as the square root of Simpson's diversity index across productive rearrangements. TCRdb carries this immuneACCESS record with in-frame sequences only. Its versions omit some clonotypes, under half of them owing to an unresolved V gene in the studies checked, with the rest unexplained. That table supplies the V and J calls and clone size; D and trimming were determined from the DNA. This sample comprises approximately 160,000 clones, around 84% of them detected only once. Roughly 20% of the sample is held by the ten biggest clonotypes.

The rearranged chain carries TRBV3-1 (or the pseudogene TRBV3-2) and TRBJ2-2, with no D gene named confidently. What was sequenced was peripheral blood. This TCR was recovered from a woman of 80 years or more with acute or convalescent COVID-19. The DNA sequence follows: TGTGCCAGCAGCCAAGTTGTCGACTTCGGCACCGGGGAGCTGTTTTTT. Translated, it reads CASSQVVDFGTGELFF.